This entry lists 12 T cell receptor beta chains sequenced from one sample in a study of shared clonotypes between healthy human individuals. As defined, naive CD8 cells were CD45RO-negative and positively selected for CCR7, with terminally differentiated effector memory CD45RA+ cells excluded. The table came from immunoSEQ multiplex PCR; TCRdb's copy has only in-frame clones and leaves some out. The repertoire holds 2 million or so clones, with about 95% as singletons. Material for sequencing was naive CD8+ T cells sorted from blood. The receptors shown here come from a man younger than 35 in good health.

The rearrangement links TRBV5-6 to TRBJ2-5; TRBD1 might be the D (5 bases). In germline, CDR1 is SGHDT, CDR2 YYEEEE. The V gene lost 4 bases and the J gene lost 0 bases, with 10 bases spanning the gap. CDR3 length: 14 residues. CDR3 sequence (DNA): TGTGCCAGCAGCGCCGACAGCAACCAAGAGACCCAGTACTTC. This translates into CASSADSNQETQYF.

A remark on this clone: The sample carries other DNA sequences with the same CDR3. The chain has TRBV28 and TRBJ1-1, with D unclear. CDR3 length: 13 amino acids. The V and J ends lost 3 bases and 3 bases respectively, with 8 bases between them. Germline V gene sequence: CDR1 MDHEN, CDR2 SYDVKM. CDR3 nucleotides: TGTGCCAGCAGTTTCCGGGAGGACACTGAAGCTTTCTTT. Translation gives CASSFREDTEAFF.

This clone was seen a handful of times. The chain carries TRBV11-1 and TRBJ2-4; perhaps TRBD1 as D (6 bases). Trimming removed 0 bases from V and 4 bases from J, with 7 bases in between. The CDR3 has 14 amino acids. Germline CDR1 is SGHAT and CDR2 is FQDESV (reference sequence). The CDR3 bases are TGTGCCAGCAGCTTAGCAGGGGGTAAAAACATTCAGTACTTC. Its translation: CASSLAGGKNIQYF.

The chain links TRBV18 to TRBJ2-1, with 8 bases fitting TRBD2. With 6 bases clipped from V and 3 bases from J, the junction kept 16 bases outside the gene matches. Germline values: CDR1 KGHSH, CDR2 LQKENI. This CDR3 contains 18 residues. The CDR3 spells CASSPGGASVINYNEQFF. The CDR3 region has the DNA TGTGCCAGCTCCCCCGGGGGGGCGTCGGTCATCAACTACAATGAGCAGTTCTTC.

The chain recombines TRBV21-1 with TRBJ2-3; the table names TRBD2, a call not compared with the DNA. TRBV21-1 is designated a pseudogene. The CDR3 spans 18 residues. CDR3 bases: TGTGCCAGCAGCAATTGGACGTCGAGGGAAGGAGCACAGGATACGCAGTATTTT. Its translation is CASSNWTSREGAQDTQYF.

The sample holds one count of this clone. The genes are TRBV7-9 and TRBJ2-4; perhaps TRBD1 as D (5 bases). CDR3 length: 19 residues. V lost 5 bases to trimming and J lost 4 bases, with 27 bases between them. From germline, CDR1 is SEHNR and CDR2 FQNEAQ (reference sequence). CDR3 bases: TGTGCCAGCAGCCCGGCCCCGGGTGGGGCATTTTCCCTAAAAAACATTCAGTACTTC. Translating gives CASSPAPGGAFSLKNIQYF.

The CDR3 DNA reads TGCAGCGGTTGGTATGCCGGGGAGCTGTTTTTT. It is translated as CSGWYAGELFF. The chain employs TRBV29-1 and TRBJ2-2; D uncertain. Trimming cost V 7 bases and J 6 bases, with 9 bases left between them. The CDR3 totals 11 residues. Germline CDR1 is SQVTM and CDR2 is ANQGSEA.

The chain couples TRBV25-1 to TRBJ1-2; TRBD1 is a possible D gene (6 bases). The CDR3 totals 14 residues. Trimming took 2 bases from V and 6 from J, leaving 13 bases between them. CDR1 MGHDK and CDR2 SYGVNS come from the germline V gene. This CDR3 reads CASSEQQGPHGYTF. The CDR3 DNA reads TGTGCCAGCAGTGAACAACAGGGTCCTCATGGCTACACCTTC.

V and J are TRBV6-7 and TRBJ2-7; D is ambiguous. TRBV6-7 is an open reading frame whose function is uncertain. Trimming removed 6 bases from V and 4 bases from J, with 22 bases in between. This CDR3 contains 16 residues. CDR3: CASSPRSEAYLYEQYF. For the CDR3, the DNA is TGTGCCAGCAGCCCAAGGAGTGAGGCCTACCTTTACGAGCAGTACTTC.

This clone has just one count. The J gene is TRBJ2-7, the V gene TRBV5-1; 9 positions agree with TRBD1. V dropped 3 bases and J dropped 5; count of bases not matched to a gene: 6. The CDR3 is made up of 14 amino acids. Germline-derived CDR1 and CDR2 are SGHRS and YFSETQ. DNA for the CDR3: TGCGCCAGCAGCTCGGGACAGGGTACCCACGAGCAGTACTTC. As protein: CASSSGQGTHEQYF.

The V and J genes are TRBV4-1 and TRBJ2-3; TRBD2 aligns across 11 bases. Trimming cost V 2 bases and J 2 bases; bases outside gene matches: 3. The CDR3 runs 16 residues. The germline V gene encodes CDR1 MGHRA and CDR2 YSYEKL. The CDR3 loop is CASSQRLAGYTDTQYF. CDR3 sequence (DNA): TGCGCCAGCAGCCAACGACTAGCGGGATACACAGATACGCAGTATTTT.

This clone appeared once. This chain connects TRBV27 to TRBJ2-1, with 8 bases aligning to TRBD2. V lost 2 bases to trimming and J lost 0 bases; unmatched junction nucleotides: 3. Germline values: CDR1 MNHEY, CDR2 SMNVEV (reference sequence). This CDR3 comprises 16 residues. The CDR3 spells CASSLAGGVSYNEQFF. Here the CDR3 DNA reads TGTGCCAGCAGTTTAGCGGGGGGAGTCTCCTACAATGAGCAGTTCTTC.